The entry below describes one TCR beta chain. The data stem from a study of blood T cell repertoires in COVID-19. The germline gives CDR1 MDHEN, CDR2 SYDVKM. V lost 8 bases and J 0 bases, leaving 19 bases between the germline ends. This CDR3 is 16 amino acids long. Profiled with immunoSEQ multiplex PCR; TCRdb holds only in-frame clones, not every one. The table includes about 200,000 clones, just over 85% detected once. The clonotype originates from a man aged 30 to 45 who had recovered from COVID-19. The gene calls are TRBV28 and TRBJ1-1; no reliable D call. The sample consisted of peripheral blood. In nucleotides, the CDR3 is TGTGCCAGCCATACTAGGACGGAGTTAATGAACACTGAAGCTTTCTTT. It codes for CASHTRTELMNTEAFF.